The 13 T cell receptor beta chains presented below share a single source sample, sequenced in a study of T cells in tuberculosis. Profiling relied on immunoSEQ multiplex PCR, and the TCRdb table lists in-frame clones only, not all of them. The sample has 30,000 or so clones, roughly 95% seen once; the top ten hold 2.4%. The sequenced sample was PBMCs. Receptor source: a donor aged 10 to 29 with latent tuberculosis or without tuberculosis infection.

V usage is TRBV4-1 and J usage is TRBJ2-3, with 11 bases that match TRBD2. From germline, CDR1 is MGHRA and CDR2 YSYEKL. CDR3 length: 16 residues. After removal of 4 bases from V and 2 bases from J, the junction contained 5 bases not matched to a gene. Here the CDR3 reads CASSPQTSGATDTQYF. In DNA, the CDR3 is TGCGCCAGCAGCCCCCAGACTAGCGGGGCCACAGATACGCAGTATTTT.

CDR3 protein: CASSYGGQGKDGYTF. The CDR3 DNA follows: TGTGCCAGCAGTTACGGTGGACAGGGTAAAGACGGCTACACCTTC. The rearrangement links TRBV6-6 to TRBJ1-2, with TRBD1 identical over 8 bases. Germline lookup yields CDR1 MNHNY and CDR2 SVGAGI (reference sequence). The CDR3 consists of 15 residues. Germline trimming cut 2 bases from V and 8 bases from J; bases unmatched to any gene: 10.

This clone was recorded once. The chain carries TRBV5-4 and TRBJ1-2; tentatively, D is TRBD1 (6 bases). CDR1 SGHNT and CDR2 YYREEE come from the germline V gene (reference sequence). The CDR3 extends over 13 amino acids. V lost 3 bases and J lost 8, with 14 bases in between. The CDR3: CASSYTGTNGYTF. CDR3 coding DNA: TGTGCCAGCAGCTATACCGGGACAAACGGCTACACCTTC. The full variable domain, completed using reference TRBV5-4 and TRBJ1-2, is ETGVTQSPTHLIKTRGQQVTLRCSSQSGHNTVSWYQQALGQGPQFIFQYYREEENGRGNFPPRFSGLQFPNYSSELNVNALELDDSALYLCASSYTGTNGYTFGSGTRLTVV.

This rearrangement joins TRBV5-4 to TRBJ2-7; 10 nucleotides agree with TRBD1. There are 15 residues in the CDR3. V was pared by 0 bases and J by 3 bases, with 3 bases of the junction left unmatched. Germline assignment: CDR1 SGHNT and CDR2 YYREEE (reference sequence). This CDR3 is CASSLEGDRGYEQYF. The DNA for the CDR3 is TGTGCCAGCAGCTTGGAGGGGGACAGGGGCTACGAGCAGTACTTC. Using reference TRBV5-4 and TRBJ2-7 for the parts outside the CDR3, the full variable domain is ETGVTQSPTHLIKTRGQQVTLRCSSQSGHNTVSWYQQALGQGPQFIFQYYREEENGRGNFPPRFSGLQFPNYSSELNVNALELDDSALYLCASSLEGDRGYEQYFGPGTRLTVT.

V usage is TRBV7-9 and J usage is TRBJ2-1, with D possibly matching TRBD2 (5 bases). Per germline, CDR1 SEHNR and CDR2 FQNEAQ (reference sequence). Trimming took 8 bases from V and 2 from J, leaving 10 bases between them. The CDR3 has 13 amino acids. Here the CDR3 reads CASRGNTYNEQFF. CDR3 DNA sequence: TGTGCCAGCCGAGGGAACACCTACAATGAGCAGTTCTTC.

The CDR3 nucleotides read TGTGCCAGCACCGGGGCGGGGACGCTGACAGATACGCAGTATTTT. Translated: CASTGAGTLTDTQYF. V and J are TRBV6-1 and TRBJ2-3; possible D gene TRBD2, 6 bases. This CDR3 comprises 15 residues. V shed 7 bases and J shed 3 bases, with 17 bases lying between them. Germline V gene data show CDR1 as MNHNS and CDR2 as SASEGT.

This clone was observed a handful of times. The genes are TRBV15 and TRBJ2-5; possibly TRBD1 for D (6 bases). CDR1 is LNHNV, CDR2 YYDKDF, per germline (reference sequence). The CDR3 runs to 14 residues. Trimming removed 3 bases from V and 1 base from J, with 9 bases in between. The CDR3, as DNA: TGTGCCACCAGCAGGGACAGCCTCCAAGAGACCCAGTACTTC. It specifies CATSRDSLQETQYF. The full variable domain, rest sourced from reference TRBV15 and TRBJ2-5, is DAMVIQNPRYQVTQFGKPVTLSCSQTLNHNVMYWYQQKSSQAPKLLFHYYDKDFNNEADTPDNFQSRRPNTSFCFLDIRSPGLGDTAMYLCATSRDSLQETQYFGPGTRLLVL.

The genes are TRBV7-6 and TRBJ1-1; D gene ambiguous. V was trimmed by 1 base and J by 5 bases, leaving 14 bases between them. Germline V lookup: CDR1 SGHVS, CDR2 FNYEAQ. This CDR3 region has 15 residues. The CDR3 DNA reads TGTGCCAGCAGCTTAGGGGTCGGGATTGGGACTGAAGCTTTCTTT. Translating gives CASSLGVGIGTEAFF.

This clone appeared a single time. The chain recombines TRBV5-8 with TRBJ2-4; 7 bases are a match to TRBD1. The V gene's germline CDR1 is SGHTS and CDR2 YDEGEE. The CDR3 totals 16 residues. J was trimmed by 0 bases and V by 4 bases; bases with no gene match: 7. The CDR3 spells CASSRTGQLAKNIQYF. The CDR3 coding sequence is TGTGCCAGCAGCCGGACAGGCCAGCTAGCCAAAAACATTCAGTACTTC.

The chain combines TRBV5-3 with TRBJ1-5; 9 bases are shared with TRBD1. TRBV5-3 is treated as an ORF (open reading frame) with a function not yet certain. After removal of 4 bases from V and 1 base from J, the junction contained 9 bases not matched to a gene. The CDR3 extends over 17 amino acids. CDR3 sequence reads: CARSPNRGRGSNQPQHF. In nucleotides, the CDR3 is TGTGCCAGAAGCCCTAACAGGGGGCGAGGGAGCAATCAGCCCCAGCATTTT.

The V gene is TRBV5-6, the J gene TRBJ1-5; tentatively, D is TRBD1 (5 bases). The CDR3 has 17 residues. Trimming shortened V by 2 bases and J by 0 bases, and 15 bases separated the two germline ends. Per the germline V gene, CDR1 is SGHDT and CDR2 is YYEEEE. The DNA for the CDR3 is TGTGCCAGCAGCTTTGGGGGGAGGATGAATAGCAATCAGCCCCAGCATTTT. It specifies CASSFGGRMNSNQPQHF.

CDR3 protein: CASSYSGQGGSEAFF. The CDR3, as DNA: TGTGCCAGCAGTTACTCAGGACAGGGAGGCAGTGAAGCTTTCTTT. The chain is built from TRBV6-5 and TRBJ1-1; 8 nucleotides line up with TRBD1. Germline V gives CDR1 MNHEY, CDR2 SVGAGI. CDR3 length equals 15 residues. Trimming took 0 bases from V and 7 from J; bases not matched to a gene: 7.

The rearrangement joins TRBV9 to TRBJ1-3; D ambiguous. V dropped 0 bases and J dropped 5 bases, with 12 bases sitting between them. The CDR3 runs 15 residues. The germline V gene encodes CDR1 SGDLS and CDR2 YYNGEE. The DNA for the CDR3 is TGTGCCAGCAGCGTAGGAGGAGGGTTGCGAAACACCATATATTTT. This sequence encodes CASSVGGGLRNTIYF.